This T cell receptor (beta chain) was captured by sequencing in a study of shared clonotypes between healthy human individuals. The overall study: Donors consisted of two women and three men between 18 and 49.

The V end was cut by 5 bases, the J end by 2 bases, with 13 bases between. This CDR3 is 14 amino acids long. Germline CDR1 and CDR2: MNHEY and SVGAGI. Several immunoSEQ 96-well plates shared each subset's DNA, each plate a replicate. TCRdb's table, derived via immunoSEQ multiplex PCR, lists solely in-frame clones and lacks some. The sample holds about 1.9 million clones, 90% to 95% seen once. Positive CCR7 selection of CD45RO-negative cells yielded the naive CD8 cells, and terminally differentiated effector memory CD45RA+ cells were excluded. This clonotype was obtained from a man aged 18-30 years in good health. Some clones in this sample may be carry-over from other donors' samples. The specimen was naive CD8+ T cells from PBMCs. The J gene is TRBJ2-7, the V gene TRBV6-5, with D possibly being TRBD1 or TRBD2 (6 bases each). CDR3 loop: CASSPPGGTYEQYF. The CDR3 coding sequence is TGTGCCAGCAGTCCCCCCGGGGGCACCTACGAGCAGTACTTC.